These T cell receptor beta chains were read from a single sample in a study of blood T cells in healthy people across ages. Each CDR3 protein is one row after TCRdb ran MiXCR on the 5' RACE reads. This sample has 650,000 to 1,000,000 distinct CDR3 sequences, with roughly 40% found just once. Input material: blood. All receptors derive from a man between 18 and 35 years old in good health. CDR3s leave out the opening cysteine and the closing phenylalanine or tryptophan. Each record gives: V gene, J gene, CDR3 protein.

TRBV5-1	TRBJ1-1	ASSLEAGRKNTEAF
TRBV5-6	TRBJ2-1	ASSHGPEEF
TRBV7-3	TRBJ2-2	ASSSNRRISGGHRELF
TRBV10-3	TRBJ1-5	AISDNWGAGQPQH
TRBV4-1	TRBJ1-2	ASSRSAQSPNYGYT
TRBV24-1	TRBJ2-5	ATSGPGLAGSQETQY
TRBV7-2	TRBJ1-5	ASSTTGAQPQH
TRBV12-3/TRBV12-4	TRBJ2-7	ASSWDRDLYEQY
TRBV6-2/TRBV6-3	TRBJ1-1	ASRLQGAAEAF
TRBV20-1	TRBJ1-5	SARVEGPSQPQH
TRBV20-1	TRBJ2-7	SASRDRNNGEY
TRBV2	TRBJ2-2	ASRAGQNTGELF
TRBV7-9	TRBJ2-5	ASSLGFGPNEQY
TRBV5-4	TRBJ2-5	ASSLGETAETQY
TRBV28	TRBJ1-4	ASSMGVEEKLF
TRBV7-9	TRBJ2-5	ASSPIVRRVGAEAQY
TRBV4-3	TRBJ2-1	ASSQDGLEYNEQF
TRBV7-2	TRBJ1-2	ASSPSWDGGTGGYT
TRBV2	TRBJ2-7	ASSEEIVGGPYNEQY
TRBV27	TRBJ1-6	ASSPGGNSPLH
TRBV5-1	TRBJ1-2	ASSLVSGTDYGYT
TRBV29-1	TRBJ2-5	SFSGVQETQY
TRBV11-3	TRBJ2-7	ASSLDGQGRVQY
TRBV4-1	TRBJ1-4	ASSLDGGGATNEKLF
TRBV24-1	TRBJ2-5	ATGTGGTQY
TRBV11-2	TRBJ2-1	ASSLLAGGVDEQF
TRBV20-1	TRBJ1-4	SARETGANEKLF
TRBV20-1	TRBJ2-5	SAAVPETQY
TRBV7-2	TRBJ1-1	ASSLAGGREDTEAF
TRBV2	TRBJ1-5	ASSVDRGSNQPQH
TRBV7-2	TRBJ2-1	ASNQEATARDEQF
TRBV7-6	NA	ASSLPGLAGARGYNEQY